This is a list of T cell receptor beta chains from one sample in a study of T cells after yellow fever vaccination. TCRdb re-derived calls from the 5' RACE reads in MiXCR, one entry per CDR3 protein. This sample carries some 600,000 distinct CDR3 sequences, around an eighth of them seen once, and the ten largest clones take 15%. Material: PBMCs, obtained on the day of the yellow fever booster vaccination. Receptors originate from a man aged 25 to 45 who received the YFV17D yellow fever vaccine. The CDR3 runs from the conserved cysteine through the conserved F or W. Fields, in order: J gene, V gene, clone size, CDR3 protein. Clone size is given for some rows only: seen once, a few or many times, or a class if the clone is expanded.

J: TRBJ1-3
V: TRBV7-9
size: few
CDR3: CASGGTGSSGNTIYF

J: TRBJ2-1
V: TRBV25-1
size: many
CDR3: CASSGGTSRVNNEQFF

J: TRBJ2-2
V: TRBV9
size: NA
CDR3: CASSPAQATGELFF

J: TRBJ2-1
V: TRBV7-9
size: many
CDR3: CASSPRDSSYNEQFF

J: TRBJ2-4
V: TRBV14
size: few
CDR3: CASSQGWQGGSKNIQYF

J: TRBJ2-1
V: TRBV2
size: NA
CDR3: CASSEDTGLHSEQFF

J: TRBJ2-2
V: TRBV12-3/TRBV12-4
size: many
CDR3: CASSVAENTGELFF

J: TRBJ2-5
V: TRBV27
size: NA
CDR3: CASSALPGTAYF

J: TRBJ2-7
V: TRBV2
size: NA
CDR3: CASSGIEQYF

J: TRBJ2-1
V: TRBV24-1
size: few
CDR3: CATSDQLAETYNEQFF